A selection of T cell receptor beta chains follows, all from one sample in a study of T cells after yellow fever vaccination. TCRdb analysed the 5' RACE reads with MiXCR anew, one entry per CDR3 protein. The sample lists around 63,000 distinct CDR3 sequences, 7.4% seen once, with around 34% in the top ten. The sample here was CD8+ T cells sorted from PBMCs, taken 15 days after the yellow fever booster vaccination. All receptors derive from a man under 40 who received the YFV17D yellow fever vaccine. Both conserved end residues are part of each CDR3. The D gene is left open where the match is weak. Where a row states a size, it is once, few, many or the class of an expanded clone; other rows omit it.

clone_size cdr3_length j_call v_call d_call cdr3_nt cdr3_aa
- 12 TRBJ2-5 TRBV6-2/TRBV6-3 - TGTGCCAGCAGTTCCCGTCCCGGGACCCAGTACTTC CASSSRPGTQYF
many 15 TRBJ2-1 TRBV6-2/TRBV6-3 TRBD2 TGTGCCAGCAGCCTAGCGGGAATTTCCTACAATGAGCAGTTCTTC CASSLAGISYNEQFF
many 15 TRBJ2-1 TRBV6-5 - TGTGCCAGCAGTTCCCACTGGGGAAGCGGGAATGAGCAGTTCTTC CASSSHWGSGNEQFF
many 16 TRBJ1-1 TRBV5-1 - TGCGCCAGCAGCCCACCCGCGGCGGGCGGTAGCACTGAAGCTTTCTTT CASSPPAAGGSTEAFF
many 15 TRBJ2-1 TRBV25-1 - TGTGCCAGCAGTGAATCGTCCCGCTCCTACAATGAGCAGTTCTTC CASSESSRSYNEQFF
many 15 TRBJ2-7 TRBV7-9 - TGTGCCAGCAGCTTACTAAACGGGAGCTCCTACGAGCAGTACTTC CASSLLNGSSYEQYF
few 15 TRBJ2-1 TRBV6-2/TRBV6-3 - TGTGCCAGCAGAGAGGACGGTAGCTCCTACAATGAGCAGTTCTTC CASREDGSSYNEQFF
few 15 TRBJ2-7 TRBV7-2 TRBD1 TGTGCCAGCAGCCGCCCCGGGACAGGGGCCCTCGAGCAGTACTTC CASSRPGTGALEQYF
many 14 TRBJ2-1 TRBV29-1 - TGCAGCGTTGATGTAGGTCAGGACGACAGGGAGCAGTTCTTC CSVDVGQDDREQFF
many 14 TRBJ2-7 TRBV6-2/TRBV6-3 - TGTGCCAGCAGTGCCGTAAGCGGCGTCTACGAGCAGTACTTC CASSAVSGVYEQYF
many 16 TRBJ2-7 TRBV7-9 TRBD2 TGTGCCAGCAGCTTAGGACGGGGCGGGAGGGCCGCCGAGCAGTACTTC CASSLGRGGRAAEQYF
many 14 TRBJ2-7 TRBV25-1 - TGTGCCAGCAGCCGGGACCAGAGCTCCTACGAGCAGTACTTC CASSRDQSSYEQYF
many 17 TRBJ2-7 TRBV20-1 - TGCAGTGCTAGAGACGCGGTACTCCGGGACTCCGACTACGAGCAGTACTTC CSARDAVLRDSDYEQYF
- 13 TRBJ1-5 TRBV21-1 - TGTGCCAGCAGCAAAGGCAGGTCTCAGCCCCAGCATTTT CASSKGRSQPQHF
many 13 TRBJ2-7 TRBV11-2 - TGTGCCAGCCATGGGACCCAGTCCTACGAGCAGTACTTC CASHGTQSYEQYF
many 15 TRBJ2-7 TRBV27 - TGTGCCAGCAGTTTATCGGCAGATACCCCCTACGAGCAGTACTTC CASSLSADTPYEQYF
few 15 TRBJ2-1 TRBV5-1 TRBD2 TGCGCCAGCAGCCGGGGACTAGCACCCAACAATGAGCAGTTCTTC CASSRGLAPNNEQFF
- 15 TRBJ2-7 TRBV12-2 - TGTGCAAGTCGCTTAGATAGGGACAGGGGTTACGAGCAGTACTTC CASRLDRDRGYEQYF
few 16 TRBJ1-3 TRBV4-3 - TGCGCCAGCAGCCAAGATCAGGATGGAAGTGGAAACACCATATATTTT CASSQDQDGSGNTIYF
few 11 TRBJ2-7 TRBV29-1 TRBD2 TGCAGCGTTCGGGAGGGATACGAGCAGTACTTC CSVREGYEQYF
many 14 TRBJ2-5 TRBV18 - TGTGCCAGCTCACCACTGCAGCAAAAAGAGACCCAGTACTTC CASSPLQQKETQYF
many 14 TRBJ2-2 TRBV14 - TGTGCCAGCACCCCTCTCATGAACACCGGGGAGCTGTTTTTT CASTPLMNTGELFF
many 15 TRBJ2-1 TRBV6-4 - TGTGCCAGCATCCCGGGGTCCCTCGGTTACAATGAGCAGTTCTTC CASIPGSLGYNEQFF
many 15 TRBJ1-1 TRBV10-3 TRBD1 TGTGCCATCAGTGAGTCCGGGACAGGGTACACTGAAGCTTTCTTT CAISESGTGYTEAFF
many 14 TRBJ2-7 TRBV6-5 TRBD1 TGTGCCAGCAGTTATTCAGGGGGCTCCTACGAGCAGTACTTC CASSYSGGSYEQYF
- 15 TRBJ2-3 TRBV18 TRBD2 TGTGCCAGCTCAGAGGGACTAGCGGATACAGATACGCAGTATTTT CASSEGLADTDTQYF
few 15 TRBJ2-7 TRBV7-2 TRBD2 TGTGCCAGCAGCTTAGTTCCTAGCGGGAGGTCGGAGCAGTACTTC CASSLVPSGRSEQYF
many 13 TRBJ2-5 TRBV12-3/TRBV12-4 - TGTGCCAGCAGTCCGGGGCTCCGGGAGACCCAGTACTTC CASSPGLRETQYF
many 12 TRBJ1-1 TRBV7-2 - TGTGCCAGCAGCTTCCTGAACACTGAAGCTTTCTTT CASSFLNTEAFF
many 14 TRBJ2-2 TRBV3-1 TRBD1 TGTGCCAGCAGCCCCGGGACAGGGGCCGGGGAGCTGTTTTTT CASSPGTGAGELFF
many 10 TRBJ1-4 TRBV12-3/TRBV12-4 - TGTGCCAGCAGTTTAGACAAACTGTTTTTT CASSLDKLFF
few 13 TRBJ1-2 TRBV6-5 - TGTGCCAGCAGCCAGGGCTTTAACTATGGCTACACCTTC CASSQGFNYGYTF
many 17 TRBJ2-2 TRBV28 TRBD1 TGTGCCAGCAGTGCGGACAGGGGGCTGTTGAACACCGGGGAGCTGTTTTTT CASSADRGLLNTGELFF
many 19 TRBJ2-7 TRBV20-1 - TGCAGTGCTAGAGATATCACTAAAGAGGCCCGAGACGGAGTTTACGAGCAGTACTTC CSARDITKEARDGVYEQYF
many 15 TRBJ2-1 TRBV27 - TGTGCCAGCAGTTTATTTGGTGGGAGTAGTAATGAGCAGTTCTTC CASSLFGGSSNEQFF
- 15 TRBJ1-2 TRBV5-8 TRBD1 TGTGCCAGGGGCCCCAGACAGGGCTCCTGGTATGGCTACACCTTC CARGPRQGSWYGYTF
many 13 TRBJ1-5 TRBV27 - TGTGCCAGCAGTCCCTCCCTGAATCAGCCCCAGCATTTT CASSPSLNQPQHF
many 13 TRBJ2-7 TRBV20-1 - TGCAGTGCTACTAGCACTTTCTCCTACGAGCAGTACTTC CSATSTFSYEQYF
many 14 TRBJ2-7 TRBV7-2 - TGTGCCAGCAGCTTGCAGGACTTCTCCTACGAGCAGTACTTC CASSLQDFSYEQYF
many 15 TRBJ2-1 TRBV6-5 TRBD2 TGTGCCAGCAGTTACATGCGGGAGGGCGAAGGTGAGCAGTTCTTC CASSYMREGEGEQFF
many 13 TRBJ2-2 TRBV12-3/TRBV12-4 - TGTGCCAGCACCTCGACGGGCACCGGGGAGCTGTTTTTT CASTSTGTGELFF
many 19 TRBJ2-2 TRBV7-8 TRBD2 TGTGCCAGCAGCTTCGGACTAGCGGGAGTCTCGTCGAACACCGGGGAGCTGTTTTTT CASSFGLAGVSSNTGELFF
many 11 TRBJ2-3 TRBV12-3/TRBV12-4 - TGTGTGTCACAATCAGGGAGTACGCAGTATTTT CVSQSGSTQYF
many 14 TRBJ1-2 TRBV6-5 - TGTGCCAGCAGTTTTGGGGGGGGTGACTATGGCTACACCTTC CASSFGGGDYGYTF
many 13 TRBJ2-7 TRBV10-2 - TGCGCCAGCAGTGAGGGGGTTCACTACGAGCAGTACTTC CASSEGVHYEQYF
many 16 TRBJ2-2 TRBV28 - TGTGCCAGCAGTTTCAATCGACTATCCAACACCGGGGAGCTGTTTTTT CASSFNRLSNTGELFF
many 13 TRBJ2-1 TRBV6-6 TRBD2 TGTGCCAGCAGCCCACCCGGGGGGAGTGAGCAGTTCTTC CASSPPGGSEQFF
many 15 TRBJ1-2 TRBV9 TRBD1 TGTGCCAGCAGCGTCTCAAGACAGGGCCCATATGGCTACACCTTC CASSVSRQGPYGYTF
many 14 TRBJ1-1 TRBV7-6 - TGTGCCAGCAGCTTAGTCAGGGTCGGGAGTCCGGCTTTCTTT CASSLVRVGSPAFF
few 16 TRBJ1-4 TRBV4-2 TRBD1 TGTGCCAGCAGCCAAGATGGAGGGGGCTATGATGAAAAACTGTTTTTT CASSQDGGGYDEKLFF
many 18 TRBJ2-1 TRBV4-3 TRBD2 TGCGCCAGCAGCCATGCCGACGCCGGGAAGCGGGATGGTCATGAGCAGTTCTTC CASSHADAGKRDGHEQFF